This T cell receptor beta chain was observed in a study of blood T cell repertoires in COVID-19. About the research overall: From T cells, B-cell-depleted T cells, or PBMCs came the material, which was cDNA or gDNA.

As originally analysed: It was from reference gene primer amplification that nucleated cell counts were estimated. Assay used: immunoSEQ multiplex PCR; TCRdb lists only in-frame clones, some missing. From that table come the V and J calls and clone size; the DNA was used to work out D and trimming. The table includes over 250,000 clones, approximately 83% detected once. Material: peripheral blood. The clonotype originates from a woman in her 70s with acute or convalescent COVID-19.

CDR3 DNA: TGTGCCAGCCAACAACAGGGTAACTATGGCTACACCTTC. This translates into CASQQQGNYGYTF. The chain couples TRBV6-5 to TRBJ1-2; perhaps TRBD1 as D (6 bases). The CDR3 runs 13 residues. CDR1 MNHEY and CDR2 SVGAGI come from the germline V gene. V shed 8 bases and J shed 1 base, with 11 bases lying between them.